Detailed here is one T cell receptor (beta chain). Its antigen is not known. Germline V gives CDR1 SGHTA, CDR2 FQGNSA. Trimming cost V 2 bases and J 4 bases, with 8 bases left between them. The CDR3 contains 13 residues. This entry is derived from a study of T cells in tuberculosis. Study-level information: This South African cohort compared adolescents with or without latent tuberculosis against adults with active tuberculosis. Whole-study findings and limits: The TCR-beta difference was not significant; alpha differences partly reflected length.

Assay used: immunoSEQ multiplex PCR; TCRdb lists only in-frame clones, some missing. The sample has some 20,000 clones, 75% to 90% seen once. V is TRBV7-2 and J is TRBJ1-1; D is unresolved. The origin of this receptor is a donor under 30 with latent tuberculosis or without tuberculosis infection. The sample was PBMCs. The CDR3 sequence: CASSLSSVTEAFF. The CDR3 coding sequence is TGTGCCAGCAGCTTATCGTCGGTCACTGAAGCTTTCTTT.